This TCR beta chain was captured by sequencing in a study of T-cell memory formation after mild COVID-19. Study-wide results and caveats: Balance between CD4 and CD8 was seen in clones contracting day 15 to 85, and a CD4+ lean was seen in later expanders.

Of note for this clonotype: The antigen is undetermined.

Deletions cut 5 bases from V and 6 bases from J, with 14 bases between. The CDR3 has 13 residues. The germline gives CDR1 SGHVS, CDR2 FNYEAQ. MiXCR, applied by TCRdb to the 5' RACE reads, yields one record per CDR3 protein. The sample holds 250,000 to 300,000 distinct CDR3 sequences; 7% to 10% are singletons and the top ten take 20% to 25%. The rearrangement uses TRBV7-6 and TRBJ2-7; D unresolved. Sequenced input: PBMCs or a T cell subset sorted from them (not recorded which). The sequence was collected from a man aged 18-30 years who had mild COVID-19 (a few samples of this study predate the infection). Cell type and time point are not known. The CDR3 nucleotides are TGTGCCAGCAGCCAAACTCTTGGCGGCGAGCAGTACTTC. Translating it yields CASSQTLGGEQYF.